The 3 T cell receptor beta chains reported below all come from one sample, sequenced in a study of blood T cell repertoires in COVID-19. Assay: immunoSEQ multiplex PCR; the TCRdb copy retains only in-frame clones and omits some. The sample holds about 50,000 clones, over 70% seen once. Sample: peripheral blood. Every receptor here comes from a human donor with active COVID-19. The donor label of this sample is uncertain.

This clone was counted a single time. The chain uses TRBV5-1 and TRBJ1-1; D is ambiguous. The length of the CDR3 is 14 residues. Germline-derived CDR1 and CDR2 are SGHRS and YFSETQ. Between the trimmed V and J ends, which lost 4 bases and 1 base, there was a span of 11 bases. CDR3 in amino acids: CASSPSPGNTEAFF. The CDR3 DNA follows: TGCGCCAGCAGCCCATCCCCGGGGAACACTGAAGCTTTCTTT.

The V call is TRBV29-1, the J call TRBJ2-3; D remains ambiguous. V lost 3 bases, J lost 1 base, and 5 bases lay in between. Germline V lookup: CDR1 SQVTM, CDR2 ANQGSEA. The CDR3 length is 12 residues. The CDR3 region is CSVEGGTDTQYF. The CDR3 DNA sequence: TGCAGCGTTGAGGGCGGCACAGATACGCAGTATTTT.

The chain employs TRBV27 and TRBJ1-3, with TRBD1 as a possible D gene (5 bases). This CDR3 comprises 16 residues. Germline V gene sequence: CDR1 MNHEY, CDR2 SMNVEV (reference sequence). Trimming pared 5 bases from V and 0 bases from J, leaving 14 bases between. In DNA form, the CDR3 reads TGTGCCAGCAGTCCGACAGCCCATCGCTCTGGAAACACCATATATTTT. Protein product: CASSPTAHRSGNTIYF.